The 21 T cell receptor beta chains in this list originate from one sample, sequenced in a study of cytomegalovirus exposure and HLA in healthy donors. Amplification used 60 Vbeta primers and 13 Jbeta primers. Method: immunoSEQ multiplex PCR; TCRdb's copy keeps in-frame clones and lacks some. The table has almost 200,000 clones, around 75% seen once. Sequenced material: PBMCs. The receptor set was obtained from a male donor in good health and CMV-seropositive.

CDR3 amino acids: CASSIPLSPGELFF. The CDR3 bases are TGTGCCAGTAGTATTCCACTATCCCCCGGGGAGCTGTTTTTT. This chain links TRBV19 with TRBJ2-2; D is unclear. Germline loops: CDR1 LNHDA, CDR2 SQIVND (reference sequence). V lost 3 bases to trimming and J lost 6 bases, with 11 bases between them. The CDR3 has 14 amino acids. The entire variable domain, with the rest obtained from reference TRBV19 and TRBJ2-2, is as follows: DGGITQSPKYLFRKEGQNVTLSCEQNLNHDAMYWYRQDPGQGLRLIYYSQIVNDFQKGDIAEGYSVSREKKESFPLTVTSAQKNPTAFYLCASSIPLSPGELFFGEGSRLTVL.

The chain employs TRBV18 and TRBJ1-2; no reliable D call. V lost 5 bases, J lost 0 bases, and 10 bases lay in between. The CDR3 is 14 residues long. The germline CDR1 and CDR2 sequences are KGHSH and LQKENI. The CDR3 spells CASSSDTSNYGYTF. DNA for the CDR3: TGTGCCAGCTCATCCGACACCTCTAACTATGGCTACACCTTC.

This clone occurred once. This specimen includes other DNA sequences encoding the same CDR3. V is TRBV2 and J is TRBJ1-2; D not resolved. The CDR3 is 13 residues long. CDR1 SNHLY and CDR2 FYNNEI come from the germline V gene. V lost 0 bases, J lost 5 bases, and 7 bases lay in between. CDR3 sequence (DNA): TGTGCCAGCAGTGAAGCGCGGGGATATGGCTACACCTTC. Protein product: CASSEARGYGYTF.

The table lists this clone with a few counts. The rearrangement joins TRBV27 to TRBJ1-2; D is perhaps TRBD1 (5 bases). The germline V gene encodes CDR1 MNHEY and CDR2 SMNVEV (reference sequence). Deletions cut 5 bases from V and 3 bases from J, with 7 bases between. CDR3 size: 12 residues. CDR3 nucleotide sequence: TGTGCCAGCAGTGACAGTTACTATGGCTACACCTTC. Protein product: CASSDSYYGYTF.

The rearrangement uses TRBV25-1 and TRBJ1-2; weak D call: TRBD1 (6 bases). Germline V gene data show CDR1 as MGHDK and CDR2 as SYGVNS. V shed 5 bases and J shed 7 bases, with 20 bases lying between them. CDR3 length equals 15 residues. Written as DNA, the CDR3 is TGTGCCAGCAGTTTCTTGGGTGGGGGCGAAAGTGGCTACACCTTC. Its protein product is CASSFLGGGESGYTF.

The chain recombines TRBV28 with TRBJ2-6; weak D call: TRBD1 (6 bases). The length of the CDR3 is 18 residues. Germline CDR1 is MDHEN and CDR2 is SYDVKM. Trimming shortened V by 5 bases and J by 1 base, and 18 bases separated the two germline ends. This CDR3 reads CASSALVGRGSGANVLTF. Written as DNA, the CDR3 is TGTGCCAGCAGTGCTTTGGTTGGCAGGGGATCTGGGGCCAACGTCCTGACTTTC.

V gene TRBV4-1 combines with J gene TRBJ1-2; D gene uncertain. CDR3 length: 16 amino acids. CDR1 is MGHRA and CDR2 is YSYEKL in the germline V gene. V was pared by 0 bases and J by 3 bases, with 14 bases between. The CDR3 region is CASSQDLDGDYYGYTF. Written as DNA, the CDR3 is TGCGCCAGCAGCCAAGATCTTGACGGGGATTACTATGGCTACACCTTC.

CDR3 nucleotides: TGTGCCAGCACCCCTCGAGACTATGACTACAATGAGCAGTTCTTC. Protein sequence: CASTPRDYDYNEQFF. The chain links TRBV11-2 to TRBJ2-1; possibly TRBD2 for D (5 bases). The ends were cut back, 7 bases at V and 3 bases at J, with 16 bases in the middle. Germline V gene sequence: CDR1 SGHAT, CDR2 FQNNGV. The CDR3 consists of 15 residues. The entire variable domain, with the rest obtained from reference TRBV11-2 and TRBJ2-1, is as follows: EAGVAQSPRYKIIEKRQSVAFWCNPISGHATLYWYQQILGQGPKLLIQFQNNGVVDDSQLPKDRFSAERLKGVDSTLKIQPAKLEDSAVYLCASTPRDYDYNEQFFGPGTRLTVL.

V is TRBV7-3 and J is TRBJ2-3; D is unclear. V lost 5 bases and J lost 6, with 12 bases in between. The germline V gene encodes CDR1 SGHTA and CDR2 FQGTGA. This CDR3 has 13 residues. The CDR3 reads CASSPSPIDTQYF. CDR3 in DNA: TGTGCCAGCAGCCCGTCCCCTATTGATACGCAGTATTTT.

The chain recombines TRBV6-6 with TRBJ2-5; 12 bases fit TRBD2. CDR3 length equals 16 residues. V lost 4 bases to trimming and J lost 4 bases; unmatched junction nucleotides: 7. The germline CDR1 and CDR2 sequences are MNHNY and SVGAGI (reference sequence). For the CDR3, the DNA is TGTGCCAGCAGTTTTCTGACTAGCGGGGGTGGAGAGACCCAGTACTTC. This gives the protein CASSFLTSGGGETQYF.

This chain links TRBV18 with TRBJ1-3; 7 bases match TRBD1. The CDR3 extends over 15 amino acids. V lost 3 bases and J lost 1; bases outside the gene matches: 3. CDR1 is KGHSH, CDR2 LQKENI, per germline. The CDR3 DNA is TGTGCCAGCTCACCCCTGACAGGGTCTGGAAACACCATATATTTT. Translated, it gives CASSPLTGSGNTIYF.

The chain carries TRBV6-5 and TRBJ2-7, with 7 bases fitting TRBD2. In germline, CDR1 is MNHEY, CDR2 SVGAGI. The CDR3 is 14 amino acids. Trimming at V came to 6 bases and at J to 0 bases, leaving 5 bases not matched to a gene. CDR3: CASRGRDYSYEQYF. The CDR3 nucleotides read TGTGCCAGCAGGGGACGGGACTACTCCTACGAGCAGTACTTC.

The rearrangement joins TRBV5-4 to TRBJ2-7, with D possibly matching TRBD2 (5 bases). Trimming stripped 7 bases from V and 7 bases from J, with 27 bases between. The length of the CDR3 is 16 residues. Germline lookup yields CDR1 SGHNT and CDR2 YYREEE (reference sequence). CDR3 DNA sequence: TGTGCCAGCCAAACCCTAGACCGTCGGATCCGGGGTGAGCAGTACTTC. Translating it yields CASQTLDRRIRGEQYF.

The rearrangement joins TRBV4-2 to TRBJ1-4; 8 bases map to TRBD1. The ends lost 1 base at V and 7 bases at J; junction bases unmatched: 5. Germline V CDR1 and CDR2: LGHNA, YNFKEQ. The CDR3 is 15 amino acids. The CDR3 DNA is TGTGCCAGCAGCCAAGCGACAGGGGCGCGTGAAAAACTGTTTTTT. The encoded protein is CASSQATGAREKLFF.

The gene calls are TRBV7-2 and TRBJ2-5, with D uncertain. Germline V gene data show CDR1 as SGHTA and CDR2 as FQGNSA. The length of the CDR3 is 13 residues. The V and J ends lost 1 base and 5 bases respectively, with 8 bases between them. In DNA form, the CDR3 reads TGTGCCAGCAGCTTAGTGCGTCTGGAGACCCAGTACTTC. Translation gives CASSLVRLETQYF.

This sequence joins TRBV28 and TRBJ1-4; weak D call: TRBD1 (6 bases). V dropped 6 bases and J dropped 8 bases, with 13 bases sitting between them. Germline lookup yields CDR1 MDHEN and CDR2 SYDVKM. This CDR3 is 13 amino acids long. The CDR3 loop reads CASSLNRAEKLFF. Written as DNA, the CDR3 is TGTGCCAGCAGCCTTAACAGGGCGGAAAAACTGTTTTTT. The full variable domain, rest sourced from reference TRBV28 and TRBJ1-4, is DVKVTQSSRYLVKRTGEKVFLECVQDMDHENMFWYRQDPGLGLRLIYFSYDVKMKEKGDIPEGYSVSREKKERFSLILESASTNQTSMYLCASSLNRAEKLFFGSGTQLSVL.

The rearrangement joins TRBV12-2 to TRBJ2-7; the table's D call, TRBD2, has no DNA check behind it. TRBV12-2 is given as a pseudogene. The CDR3 is 12 residues long. CDR3 in amino acids: CASRTRCREQYF. DNA for the CDR3: TGTGCAAGTCGCACGAGGTGCCGCGAGCAGTACTTC.

V usage is TRBV19 and J usage is TRBJ2-7, with D perhaps TRBD2 (5 bases). This CDR3 has 15 amino acids. V was trimmed by 5 bases and J by 3 bases, leaving 17 bases between them. Germline V CDR1 and CDR2: LNHDA, SQIVND (reference sequence). In DNA, the CDR3 is TGTGCCAGTAGTGTTAATGACGGGGAAGACTACGAGCAGTACTTC. This sequence encodes CASSVNDGEDYEQYF.

The chain employs TRBV27 and TRBJ2-3, with TRBD2 as a possible D gene (5 bases). CDR1 and CDR2 from the germline V gene are MNHEY and SMNVEV (reference sequence). The CDR3 runs to 15 residues. The germline V and J ends were trimmed by 7 bases and 3 bases, with 17 bases remaining between them. The CDR3 DNA reads as TGTGCCAGCACCCGAGGCGGGTTTGGGACAGATACGCAGTATTTT. It yields the protein CASTRGGFGTDTQYF.

This chain connects TRBV7-3 to TRBJ2-2; 11 nucleotides line up with TRBD1. V trimming: 5 bases; J trimming: 6 bases; junction bases outside the gene matches: 11. The CDR3 length is 17 residues. Germline values: CDR1 SGHTA, CDR2 FQGTGA. In DNA form, the CDR3 reads TGTGCCAGCAGCCTCGTAGGACAGGGGGCTTTGTCCGGGGAGCTGTTTTTT. This gives the protein CASSLVGQGALSGELFF.

Only a few counts were recorded for this clone. The V and J genes are TRBV7-3 and TRBJ1-6; D ambiguous. Trimming pared 4 bases from V and 12 bases from J, leaving 10 bases between. Germline V CDR1 and CDR2: SGHTA, FQGTGA. CDR3 length: 12 residues. The CDR3 loop reads CASSSQGGPLHF. As DNA, the CDR3 is TGTGCCAGCAGCTCACAAGGCGGACCCCTCCACTTT.